This T cell receptor (beta chain) was identified in a study of prognosis after radiotherapy for stage I lung cancer. For the study at large: The non-small cell lung cancer patients were all regarded as unsuitable for surgery on medical grounds. Enrolled patients (13 men, roughly six women) had a median age of about 74 years and an age range of roughly 50 to 84 years. Whole-study results and caveats: Clone counts measured for unique TCRs fell after stereotactic body radiation therapy, median about 10,000 versus 6,900. The study left the tumor specificity of the expanded TCR clones undetermined.

This clonotype ranks as medium-sized. Its target is not known. The authors amplified TCR beta CDR3 from genomic DNA using two-round multiplex PCR. Primers targeting each individual TRBV and TRBJ gene were applied in first-round PCR. Using its own MiXCR run on the multiplex PCR reads, TCRdb lists one record per CDR3 protein. The sample consists of roughly 13,000 distinct CDR3 sequences, 40% to 55% of them appearing once. Trimming cost V 3 bases and J 0 bases, with 8 bases left between them. CDR3 length: 14 amino acids. The germline V gene has CDR1 SGHTA and CDR2 FQGNSA. The sequencing used PBMCs, collected before or after stereotactic body radiation therapy (not recorded which). This sequence originates from a donor at least 50 years old with non-small cell lung cancer. The chain combines TRBV7-2 with TRBJ2-5; D possibly corresponds to TRBD2 (6 bases). CDR3 protein: CASSLGRYQETQYF. For the CDR3, the DNA is TGTGCCAGCAGCTTGGGGAGGTACCAAGAGACCCAGTACTTC.